Sequencing of this T cell receptor beta chain was carried out in a study of blood T cells in healthy people across ages. For the second PCR, which ran for about 6 to 11 cycles, a sample-barcoded 5' primer and a J-beta primer mix were used. TCRdb independently ran MiXCR on the 5' RACE reads; one entry per CDR3 protein. The sample lists approximately 1,100,000 distinct CDR3 sequences; around 45% were seen once. Healthy Caucasian individuals from Russia aged roughly 6 to 100 were enrolled as donors. It was around 10 milliliters of peripheral blood that were drawn from each donor. The CDR3 totals 17 residues. Germline V gives CDR1 MDHEN, CDR2 SYDVKM.

The clonotype originates from a woman aged 55-69 years in good health. Sample: blood. V gene TRBV28 combines with J gene TRBJ2-4, with D possibly called TRBD1 or TRBD2 (5 bases each). Near its end, the DNA agrees better with TRBJ2-7, so the J call may be wrong. CDR3 protein: CASSFPSDGGSVYEQYF. Here the CDR3 DNA reads TGTGCCAGCAGTTTTCCCTCTGATGGGGGATCGGTCTACGAGCAGTACTTC.